Below are 14 T cell receptor beta chains sequenced from a single sample in a study of PD-1 blockade in classical Hodgkin lymphoma. Generated by immunoSEQ multiplex PCR, the TCRdb table keeps only in-frame clones and is missing some. Of 25,000 or so clones in the sample, roughly two thirds are singletons; the top ten hold over 15%. Every one of the patients relapsed after autologous stem cell transplantation (brentuximab vedotin exposure was variable). This specimen consisted of peripheral blood mononuclear cells (PBMCs), obtained at baseline. The receptors come from a human donor with classical Hodgkin lymphoma.

V gene TRBV7-2 combines with J gene TRBJ2-1; possibly TRBD1 for D (6 bases). Germline CDR1 SGHTA, CDR2 FQGNSA. Deletions cut 2 bases from V and 0 bases from J, with 14 bases between. This CDR3 has 17 amino acids. The CDR3 reads CASSLPRDTSSYNEQFF. The CDR3 DNA sequence: TGTGCCAGCAGCTTACCCCGGGACACCAGCTCCTACAATGAGCAGTTCTTC.

The CDR3 sequence is CASSLYGAPGELFF. Here the CDR3 DNA reads TGTGCCAGCAGTCTCTACGGGGCACCGGGGGAGCTGTTTTTT. The V gene is TRBV2, the J gene TRBJ2-2; D may match TRBD1 or TRBD2 (5 bases each). This CDR3 contains 14 residues. The V end lost 5 bases, the J end lost 8 bases, and 15 bases lay between the germline ends. Germline CDR1 is SNHLY and CDR2 is FYNNEI.

The V and J genes are TRBV28 and TRBJ1-4; 9 bases fit TRBD1. The germline V gene encodes CDR1 MDHEN and CDR2 SYDVKM. The CDR3 consists of 15 residues. Losses at the gene ends were 6 bases for V and 0 bases for J; bases not matched to a gene: 2. CDR3 amino acids: CASRRQGATNEKLFF. CDR3 nucleotides: TGTGCCAGCAGGAGACAGGGGGCAACTAATGAAAAACTGTTTTTT.

The sample holds a few counts of this clone. The chain links TRBV28 to TRBJ1-6; 8 nucleotides match TRBD1. This CDR3 spans 14 amino acids. CDR1 is MDHEN and CDR2 is SYDVKM in the germline V gene. J gave up 4 bases and V 8 bases, and 4 bases lay outside the gene matches. CDR3 DNA: TGTGCCAGCCAGGGGGCAAGGTATAATTCACCCCTCCACTTT. Its translation is CASQGARYNSPLHF. Drawing the rest from reference TRBV28 and TRBJ1-6, the complete variable domain is DVKVTQSSRYLVKRTGEKVFLECVQDMDHENMFWYRQDPGLGLRLIYFSYDVKMKEKGDIPEGYSVSREKKERFSLILESASTNQTSMYLCASQGARYNSPLHFGNGTRLTVT.

V is TRBV18 and J is TRBJ1-3, with D uncertain. This CDR3 spans 13 amino acids. Germline-derived CDR1 and CDR2 are KGHSH and LQKENI. V was trimmed by 3 bases and J by 5 bases, leaving 8 bases between them. The CDR3: CASSPGARNTIYF. The CDR3 DNA reads TGTGCCAGCTCACCGGGAGCAAGAAACACCATATATTTT.

This clone was found once. The rearrangement joins TRBV6-6 to TRBJ2-1, with TRBD2 as a possible D gene (6 bases). Germline loops: CDR1 MNHNY, CDR2 SVGAGI (reference sequence). Deletions cut 5 bases from V and 0 bases from J, with 14 bases between. The CDR3 is 16 amino acids. CDR3 region: CASSLGGGSSYNEQFF. The CDR3 region has the DNA TGTGCCAGCAGTCTCGGTGGGGGGTCCTCCTACAATGAGCAGTTCTTC.

Here the CDR3 DNA reads TGTGCCAGCAGTCCTCAATCTCGGGCGTATGGCTACACCTTC. Translating it yields CASSPQSRAYGYTF. V is TRBV28 and J is TRBJ1-2; no definite D call. CDR1 is MDHEN and CDR2 is SYDVKM in the germline V gene. V gave up 5 bases and J gave up 5 bases, with 15 bases separating them. This CDR3 has 14 amino acids.

V is TRBV29-1 and J is TRBJ1-2; 10 nucleotides line up with TRBD1. The V and J ends lost 7 bases and 7 bases, in that order; junction bases with no gene match: 3. Per germline, CDR1 SQVTM and CDR2 ANQGSEA. This CDR3 has 11 residues. CDR3 coding DNA: TGCAGCGGACAGGGGGCTGGTGGCTACACCTTC. Amino acid sequence: CSGQGAGGYTF.

In its sample, this clone was seen a few times. This chain uses TRBV5-1 with TRBJ1-6, with 9 bases fitting TRBD1. With V trimmed by 5 bases and J by 8 bases, 8 bases remained unmatched. CDR1 is SGHRS and CDR2 is YFSETQ in the germline V gene. CDR3 size: 15 residues. Written as DNA, the CDR3 is TGCGCCAGCAGGGAATCGGGACAGGGCCATTCACCCCTCCACTTT. Residues: CASRESGQGHSPLHF.

This rearrangement joins TRBV28 to TRBJ2-7, with 9 bases identical to TRBD2. J gave up 1 base and V 6 bases, and 7 bases lay outside the gene matches. This CDR3 is built from 15 residues. In germline, CDR1 is MDHEN, CDR2 SYDVKM. The CDR3 loop reads CASRQTSGASYEQYF. The CDR3 coding sequence is TGTGCCAGCAGGCAGACTAGCGGAGCATCCTACGAGCAGTACTTC.

V is TRBV29-1 and J is TRBJ2-5, with D tentatively TRBD1 (5 bases). The CDR3 has 14 amino acids. Germline values: CDR1 SQVTM, CDR2 ANQGSEA. V dropped 5 bases and J dropped 2 bases, with 15 bases sitting between them. The CDR3 nucleotides are TGCAGCGTTACCACAGACAGAATTCAAGAGACCCAGTACTTC. Its protein product is CSVTTDRIQETQYF.

The chain carries TRBV7-9 and TRBJ2-6; D is uncertain. CDR1 and CDR2 (germline): SEHNR, FQNEAQ (reference sequence). This CDR3 region has 17 residues. The germline V and J ends were trimmed by 3 bases and 6 bases, with 18 bases remaining between them. This CDR3 reads CASSFRSVAAEANVLTF. The CDR3 coding sequence is TGTGCCAGCAGCTTCCGGAGCGTAGCTGCCGAGGCCAACGTCCTGACTTTC. The full variable domain, completed using reference TRBV7-9 and TRBJ2-6, is DTGVSQNPRHKITKRGQNVTFRCDPISEHNRLYWYRQTLGQGPEFLTYFQNEAQLEKSRLLSDRFSAERPKGSFSTLEIQRTEQGDSAMYLCASSFRSVAAEANVLTFGAGSRLTVL.

The rearrangement uses TRBV28 and TRBJ2-2; D unresolved. V lost 6 bases and J 2 bases, leaving 13 bases between the germline ends. This CDR3 has 15 amino acids. Germline V CDR1 and CDR2: MDHEN, SYDVKM. This CDR3 is CASRMGSANTGELFF. The CDR3 coding sequence is TGTGCCAGCAGGATGGGGTCCGCAAACACCGGGGAGCTGTTTTTT.

The V and J genes are TRBV19 and TRBJ1-5; the D is unclear. Trimming removed 3 bases at V and 4 bases at J, with 16 bases between. This CDR3 spans 16 amino acids. Germline assignment: CDR1 LNHDA and CDR2 SQIVND (reference sequence). The CDR3 coding sequence is TGTGCCAGTAGTATGAGGTTGATCAACAAGAATCAGCCCCAGCATTTT. Translated, it gives CASSMRLINKNQPQHF.